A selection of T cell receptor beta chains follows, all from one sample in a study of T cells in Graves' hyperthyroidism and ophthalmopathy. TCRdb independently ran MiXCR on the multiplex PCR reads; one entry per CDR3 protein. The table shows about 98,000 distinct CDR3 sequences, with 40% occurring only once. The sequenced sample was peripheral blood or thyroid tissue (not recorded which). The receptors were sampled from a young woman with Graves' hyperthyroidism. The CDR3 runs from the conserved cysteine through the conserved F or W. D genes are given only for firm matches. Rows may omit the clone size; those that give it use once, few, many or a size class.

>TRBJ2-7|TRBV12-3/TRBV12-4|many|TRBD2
CASNPSGGREQYF
TGTGCCAGCAACCCATCGGGGGGGCGGGAGCAGTACTTC
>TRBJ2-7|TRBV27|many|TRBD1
CASRPGGIYEQYF
TGTGCCAGCAGGCCAGGGGGCATTTACGAGCAGTACTTC
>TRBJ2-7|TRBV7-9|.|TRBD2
CASSTSGRRYEQYF
TGTGCCAGCAGCACTAGCGGGAGGCGGTACGAGCAGTACTTC
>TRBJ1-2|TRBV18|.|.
CASSPLLQGGYGYTF
TGTGCCAGCTCACCTTTGTTACAGGGCGGCTATGGCTACACCTTC
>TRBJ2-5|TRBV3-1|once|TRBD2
CASSQDGGRAYELETQYF
TGTGCCAGCAGCCAAGACGGCGGGAGGGCCTACGAGTTGGAGACCCAGTACTTC
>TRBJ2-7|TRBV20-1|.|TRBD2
CSASGGTGELYF
TGCAGTGCTAGCGGGGGGACCGGGGAGCTGTACTTC
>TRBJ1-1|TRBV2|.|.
CASSQQGWTEAFF
TGTGCCAGCAGTCAACAGGGTTGGACTGAAGCTTTCTTT
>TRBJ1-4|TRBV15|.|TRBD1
CATSSQFRGYEKLFF
TGTGCCACCAGCAGCCAATTCAGGGGGTATGAAAAACTGTTTTTT
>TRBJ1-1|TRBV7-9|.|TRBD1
CASSPGTGGWHTEAFF
TGTGCCAGCAGCCCCGGGACAGGGGGCTGGCACACTGAAGCTTTCTTT
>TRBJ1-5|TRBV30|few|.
CAWSGRGIGQPQHF
TGTGCCTGGAGTGGTAGAGGGATTGGTCAGCCCCAGCATTTT
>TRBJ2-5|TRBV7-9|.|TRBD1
CASSLAGTANQETQYF
TGTGCCAGCAGCTTAGCCGGGACAGCTAACCAAGAGACCCAGTACTTC
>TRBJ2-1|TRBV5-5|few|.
CASSPQVGGLVEQFF
TGTGCCAGCAGCCCCCAGGTAGGGGGATTAGTTGAGCAGTTCTTC
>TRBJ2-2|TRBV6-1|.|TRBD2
CASLAGGPGGELFF
TGTGCCAGTCTAGCGGGAGGGCCGGGCGGGGAGCTGTTTTTT
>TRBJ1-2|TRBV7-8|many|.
CASSLAFGYGYTF
TGTGCCAGCAGCTTAGCGTTCGGCTATGGCTACACCTTC
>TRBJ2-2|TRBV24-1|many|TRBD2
CATSDTLAGANTGELFF
TGTGCCACCAGTGATACTTTAGCGGGGGCGAACACCGGGGAGCTGTTTTTT
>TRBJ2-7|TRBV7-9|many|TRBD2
CASSLATGLGTNF
TGTGCCAGCAGCTTAGCGACGGGACTAGGAACCAACTTC
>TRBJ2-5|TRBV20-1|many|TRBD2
CSAGSGGGAGETQYF
TGCAGTGCTGGCTCCGGGGGGGGGGCAGGGGAGACCCAGTACTTC
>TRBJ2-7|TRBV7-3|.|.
CASSLFSYEQYF
TGTGCCAGCAGTTTATTCTCCTACGAGCAGTACTTC
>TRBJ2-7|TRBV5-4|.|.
CASSSGVMGGATYEQYF
TGTGCCAGCAGCTCGGGGGTTATGGGCGGTGCTACCTACGAGCAGTACTTC
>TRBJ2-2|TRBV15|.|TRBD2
CATSGGRGELFF
TGTGCCACCAGCGGCGGGAGAGGGGAGCTGTTTTTT
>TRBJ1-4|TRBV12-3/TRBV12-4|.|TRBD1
CASSLPGGGEKLFF
TGTGCCAGCAGTTTACCAGGGGGCGGGGAAAAACTGTTTTTT
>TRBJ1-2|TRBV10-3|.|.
CAINRAYGYTF
TGTGCCATCAATAGGGCCTATGGCTACACCTTC
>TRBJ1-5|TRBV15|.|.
CATSSVDVRSNQPQHF
TGTGCCACCAGCAGCGTAGATGTCAGGAGCAATCAGCCCCAGCATTTT
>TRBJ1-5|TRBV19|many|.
CASSIFVRGLNQPQHF
TGTGCCAGTAGTATCTTTGTGCGAGGGTTGAATCAGCCCCAGCATTTT
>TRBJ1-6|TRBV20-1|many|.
CSARLTGYNSPLHF
TGCAGTGCTAGACTGACAGGATATAATTCACCCCTCCACTTT
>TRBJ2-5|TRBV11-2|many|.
CASSFDVIEETQYF
TGTGCCAGCAGCTTTGATGTTATCGAAGAGACCCAGTACTTC
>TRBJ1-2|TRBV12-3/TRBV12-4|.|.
CASSLGTYGYTF
TGTGCCAGCAGTTTGGGGACCTATGGCTACACCTTC
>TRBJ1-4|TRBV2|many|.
CASSEALPQGPNEKLFF
TGTGCCAGCAGTGAAGCGCTTCCCCAGGGCCCTAATGAAAAACTGTTTTTT
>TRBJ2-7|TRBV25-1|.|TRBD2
CASKTDRRTSDSYEQYF
TGTGCCAGCAAAACTGATCGCAGGACTAGCGACTCCTACGAGCAGTACTTC
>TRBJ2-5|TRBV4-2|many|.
CASSLDPPETQYF
TGTGCCAGCAGCCTGGACCCCCCAGAGACCCAGTACTTC
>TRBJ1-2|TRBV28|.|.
CASSYGGGYTF
TGTGCCAGCAGTTATGGGGGTGGCTACACCTTC
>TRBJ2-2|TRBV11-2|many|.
CASSLKSGTEGSGELFF
TGTGCCAGCAGCTTAAAGTCGGGGACTGAGGGCAGCGGGGAGCTGTTTTTT
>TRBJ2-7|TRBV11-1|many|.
CASSPSDSYEQYF
TGTGCCAGCAGCCCATCGGACAGCTACGAGCAGTACTTC
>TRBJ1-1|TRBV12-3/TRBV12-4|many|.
CASSWTVTMNTEAFF
TGTGCCAGCAGTTGGACAGTTACTATGAACACTGAAGCTTTCTTT
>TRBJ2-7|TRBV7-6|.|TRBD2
CASSSSGRSYEQYF
TGTGCCAGCAGCTCGAGCGGGAGGTCCTACGAGCAGTACTTC
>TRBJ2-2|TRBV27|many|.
CALNRELFF
TGTGCCCTGAACAGGGAGCTGTTTTTT
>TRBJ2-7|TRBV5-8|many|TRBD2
CASSFLGGLVPYEQYF
TGTGCCAGCAGCTTCCTCGGAGGACTAGTCCCCTACGAGCAGTACTTC
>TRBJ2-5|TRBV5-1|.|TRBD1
CASSLITGGETQYF
TGCGCCAGCAGCTTAATAACAGGGGGAGAGACCCAGTACTTC
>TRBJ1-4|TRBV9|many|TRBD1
CASSAGQGNEKLFF
TGTGCCAGCAGTGCGGGACAGGGTAATGAAAAACTGTTTTTT
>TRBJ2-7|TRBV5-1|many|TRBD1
CASSIRGGALYEQYF
TGCGCCAGCAGCATAAGAGGGGGCGCATTATACGAGCAGTACTTC
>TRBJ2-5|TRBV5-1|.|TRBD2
CASSMGLAVGETQYF
TGCGCCAGCAGCATGGGACTAGCGGTCGGCGAGACCCAGTACTTC
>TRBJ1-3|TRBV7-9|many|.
CASRLDRVSGNTIYF
TGTGCCAGCAGACTTGACAGAGTCTCTGGAAACACCATATATTTT
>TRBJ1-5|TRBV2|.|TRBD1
CASSPIQGGPEYSNQPQHF
TGTGCCAGCAGTCCTATACAGGGGGGGCCGGAATATAGCAATCAGCCCCAGCATTTT
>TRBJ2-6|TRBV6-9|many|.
CASSYLWGNSGANVLTF
TGTGCCAGCAGTTATTTGTGGGGGAACTCTGGGGCCAACGTCCTGACTTTC
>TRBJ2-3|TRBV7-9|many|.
CASSLSRGDGSDTQYF
TGTGCCAGCAGCCTCTCAAGGGGGGACGGCTCAGATACGCAGTATTTT
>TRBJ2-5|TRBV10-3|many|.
CATTSQLQETQYF
TGTGCCACGACGAGTCAGCTACAAGAGACCCAGTACTTC
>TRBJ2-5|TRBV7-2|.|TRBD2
CASSWTSGRAGTQYF
TGTGCCAGCAGCTGGACTAGCGGGAGGGCCGGGACCCAGTACTTC
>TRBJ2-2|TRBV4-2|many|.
CASSHRGSVELFF
TGTGCCAGCAGCCATAGAGGGTCGGTGGAGCTGTTTTTT
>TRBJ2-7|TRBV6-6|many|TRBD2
CASRAPGLAGYEQYF
TGTGCCAGCAGGGCACCGGGACTAGCGGGATACGAGCAGTACTTC
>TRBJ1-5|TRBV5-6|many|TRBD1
CASSRRQGRQPQHF
TGTGCCAGCAGCCGAAGACAGGGGCGGCAGCCCCAGCATTTT